This T cell receptor beta chain was identified during a study of blood T cells in healthy people across ages. Study-wide points: Measured against age, TCR beta diversity per million T cells decreased in a roughly linear manner.

As regards this clonotype: Its specificity is not known.

From germline, CDR1 is LNHNV and CDR2 YYDKDF (reference sequence). CDR3 length: 14 amino acids. Trimming took 1 base from V and 3 from J, leaving 9 bases between them. For the second PCR, which ran for roughly 6 to 12 cycles, a sample-barcoded 5' primer and a J-beta primer mix were used. The authors tagged each cDNA molecule using a template-switch adaptor with 12 random nucleotides. TCRdb reprocessed the 5' RACE reads with MiXCR, giving one entry per CDR3 protein. The table records more than 700,000 distinct CDR3 sequences, around 45% of them present only once. The chain carries TRBV15 and TRBJ1-2; D not certain. What was sequenced was blood. The source of this sequence is an older man in good health. CDR3 nucleotide sequence: TGTGCCACCAGCAGAGTGGGGAGGGACTATGGCTACACCTTC. It translates to CATSRVGRDYGYTF.